The T cell receptor beta chain under discussion was sequenced for a study of identical twins. In every case, the donor was a healthy Caucasian. One entry per CDR3 protein results from TCRdb running MiXCR on the 5' RACE reads. The sample consists of 450,000 to 650,000 distinct CDR3 sequences, roughly 15% of them appearing once. Findings of the study overall: Alpha sequences out of frame and shared by twins had excess low generation probability. The models systematically underestimated how much out-of-frame TCR alpha was shared in monozygotic twins.

Per the germline V gene, CDR1 is LGHNA and CDR2 is YNFKEQ. This CDR3 is built from 14 residues. Between the trimmed V and J ends, which lost 0 bases and 6 bases, there was a span of 11 bases. As to this clonotype: Antigen specificity is unknown.

The same data also contributed to another study, on yellow fever vaccine responses in identical twins.

The chain recombines TRBV4-2 with TRBJ1-2; TRBD1 is a possible D gene (5 bases). The sequenced material came from CD4+ T cells sorted from blood. This receptor was identified in a woman under 30 in good health. DNA of the CDR3: TGTGCCAGCAGCCAAGAGATCAGGGCGCATGGCTACACCTTC. This sequence encodes CASSQEIRAHGYTF.